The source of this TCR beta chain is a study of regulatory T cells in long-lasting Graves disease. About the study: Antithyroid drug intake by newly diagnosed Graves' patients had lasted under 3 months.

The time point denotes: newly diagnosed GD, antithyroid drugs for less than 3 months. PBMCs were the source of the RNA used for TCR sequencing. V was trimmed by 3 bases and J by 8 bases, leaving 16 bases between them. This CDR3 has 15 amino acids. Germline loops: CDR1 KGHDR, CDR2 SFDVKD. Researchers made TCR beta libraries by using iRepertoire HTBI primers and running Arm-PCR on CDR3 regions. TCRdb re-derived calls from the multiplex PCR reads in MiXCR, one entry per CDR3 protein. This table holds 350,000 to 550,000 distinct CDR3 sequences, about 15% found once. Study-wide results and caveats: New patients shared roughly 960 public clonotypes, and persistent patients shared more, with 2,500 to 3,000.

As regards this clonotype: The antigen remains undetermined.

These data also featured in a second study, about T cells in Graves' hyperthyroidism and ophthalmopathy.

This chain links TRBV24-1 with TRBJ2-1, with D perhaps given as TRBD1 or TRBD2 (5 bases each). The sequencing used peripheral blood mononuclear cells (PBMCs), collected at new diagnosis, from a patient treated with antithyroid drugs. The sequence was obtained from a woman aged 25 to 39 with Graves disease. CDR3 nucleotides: TGTGCCACCAGTGATCGGGGCTATGGGTACGATGAGCAGTTCTTC. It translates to CATSDRGYGYDEQFF.